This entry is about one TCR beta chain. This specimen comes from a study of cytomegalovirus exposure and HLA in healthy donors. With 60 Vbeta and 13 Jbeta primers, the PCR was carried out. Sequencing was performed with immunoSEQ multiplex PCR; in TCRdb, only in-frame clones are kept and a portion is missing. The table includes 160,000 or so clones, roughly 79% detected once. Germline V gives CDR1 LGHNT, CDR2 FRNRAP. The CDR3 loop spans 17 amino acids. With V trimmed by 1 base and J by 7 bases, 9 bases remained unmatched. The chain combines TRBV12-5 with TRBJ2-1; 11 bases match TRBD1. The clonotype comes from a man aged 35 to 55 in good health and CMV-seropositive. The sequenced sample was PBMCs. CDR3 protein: CASGLDVDRGPENEQFF. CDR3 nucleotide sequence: TGTGCTAGTGGTTTGGACGTGGACAGGGGGCCTGAGAATGAGCAGTTCTTC.